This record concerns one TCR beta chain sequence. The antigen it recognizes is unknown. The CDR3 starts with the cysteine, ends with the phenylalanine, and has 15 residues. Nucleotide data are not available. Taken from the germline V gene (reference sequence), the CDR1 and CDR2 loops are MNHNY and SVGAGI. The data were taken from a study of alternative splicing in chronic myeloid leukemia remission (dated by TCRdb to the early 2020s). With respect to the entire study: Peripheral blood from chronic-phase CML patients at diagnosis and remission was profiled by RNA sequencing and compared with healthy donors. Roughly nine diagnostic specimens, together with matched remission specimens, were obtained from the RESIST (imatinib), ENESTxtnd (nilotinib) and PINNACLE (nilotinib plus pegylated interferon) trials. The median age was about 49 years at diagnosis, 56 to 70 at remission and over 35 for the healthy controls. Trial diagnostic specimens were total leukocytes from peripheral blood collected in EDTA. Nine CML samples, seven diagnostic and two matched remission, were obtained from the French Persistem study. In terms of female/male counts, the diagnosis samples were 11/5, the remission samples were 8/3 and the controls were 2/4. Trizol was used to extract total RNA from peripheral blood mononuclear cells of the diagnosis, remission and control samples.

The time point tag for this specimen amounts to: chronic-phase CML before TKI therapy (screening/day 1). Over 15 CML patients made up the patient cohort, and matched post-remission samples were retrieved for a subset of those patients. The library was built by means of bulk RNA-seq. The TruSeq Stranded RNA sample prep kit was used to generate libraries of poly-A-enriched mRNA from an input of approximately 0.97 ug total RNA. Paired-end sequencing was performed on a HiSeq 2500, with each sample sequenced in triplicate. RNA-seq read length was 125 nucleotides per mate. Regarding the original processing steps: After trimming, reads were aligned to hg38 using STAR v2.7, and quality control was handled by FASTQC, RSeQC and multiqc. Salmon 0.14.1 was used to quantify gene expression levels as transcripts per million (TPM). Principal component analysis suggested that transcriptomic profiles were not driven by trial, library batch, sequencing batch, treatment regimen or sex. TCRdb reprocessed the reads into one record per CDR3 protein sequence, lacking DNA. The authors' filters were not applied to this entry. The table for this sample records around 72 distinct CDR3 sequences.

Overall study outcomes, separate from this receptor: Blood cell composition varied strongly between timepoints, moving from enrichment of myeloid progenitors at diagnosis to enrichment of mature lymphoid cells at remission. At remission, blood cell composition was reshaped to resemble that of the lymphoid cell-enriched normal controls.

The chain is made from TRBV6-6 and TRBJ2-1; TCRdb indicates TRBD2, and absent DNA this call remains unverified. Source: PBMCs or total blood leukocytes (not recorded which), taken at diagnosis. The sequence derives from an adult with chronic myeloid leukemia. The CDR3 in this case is CASRNSRSSYNEQFF.